Listed here is a single T cell receptor (beta chain). Its specific antigen is unknown. The input lacks base qualities; no much larger clone sits a single base away. This specimen comes from a study of cytomegalovirus exposure and HLA in healthy donors (dated by TCRdb to 2017 to 2019). In terms of the full investigation: According to a later analysis, one platform produced both the roughly 130 validation repertoires and the 666 repertoires of the first cohort. The study was designed to test whether signatures of past pathogen exposure could be identified by cataloging public T cell receptors. Besides the first cohort of 666 subjects, a separate validation cohort made up of about 120 different subjects was used. To predict cytomegalovirus infection status, the study brought together high-throughput TCR immunosequencing, statistical association of individual TCRs with disease status, and machine learning.

Study-wide conclusions, independent of this receptor: In vitro tests confirmed that a few of the cytomegalovirus-associated TCR beta chains recognize cytomegalovirus antigens. Subsequent analysis determined that TCRs grouped into clusters in the first cohort also showed a tendency toward co-occurrence across the 120 or so validation repertoires, and 94% of cluster scores exceeded 0. The study listed 150 to 200 TCR beta chains as associated with cytomegalovirus. It was suggested by the authors that the approach could potentially be generalized to other disease states and immunological phenotypes. A later analysis had no HLA typing for the validation cohort, so co-occurrence there was scored across all 110 or so repertoires. Most TCR sequences were observed very rarely across donors, whereas some public TCRs were present in many individuals. In both the original and validation cohorts, the classifier was reported to diagnose cytomegalovirus status with high specificity and sensitivity.

The CDR3 holds 15 amino acids from the cysteine to the phenylalanine. The CDR3 DNA has 45 bases and is translated from base 1. V lost 4 bases and J lost 2 bases; the stretch between them is 13 bases long. CDR1 is given as SGHNT and CDR2 as YYREEE, both from the germline V gene (reference sequence). The donors belonged to the validation cohort of around 120 subjects, which was separate from the roughly 670-subject first cohort. Libraries were made using the immunoSEQ multiplex PCR assay. In the authors' own workflow: A statistical classification framework was developed to diagnose cytomegalovirus status using the catalog of TCR beta chain sequences. What TCRdb holds here is the immuneACCESS table cut down to in-frame rearrangements. Part of the clones is not present; checked against another copy, under half of the missing clones reflect an unresolved V gene, and the others are unexplained. From that table come the V and J calls and clone size; the DNA was used to work out D and trimming. The sample profile shows around 130,000 clones; around nine tenths of them were found once. The ten largest account for about 1.4% of the sample.

The sequence came from a man aged 25-45 years in good health and CMV-seronegative. The sample taken for sequencing was PBMCs. Recombination joined TRBV5-4 with TRBJ2-1, and perhaps TRBD1 as D gene, on 5 matching bases. CDR3 loop: CASSAVGRTYNEQFF. The DNA sequence is TGTGCCAGCAGCGCAGTGGGGCGTACCTACAATGAGCAGTTCTTC. Here the CDR3 is joined to the reference TRBV5-4 and TRBJ2-1 genes, and the full variable domain is: ETGVTQSPTHLIKTRGQQVTLRCSSQSGHNTVSWYQQALGQGPQFIFQYYREEENGRGNFPPRFSGLQFPNYSSELNVNALELDDSALYLCASSAVGRTYNEQFFGPGTRLTVL.